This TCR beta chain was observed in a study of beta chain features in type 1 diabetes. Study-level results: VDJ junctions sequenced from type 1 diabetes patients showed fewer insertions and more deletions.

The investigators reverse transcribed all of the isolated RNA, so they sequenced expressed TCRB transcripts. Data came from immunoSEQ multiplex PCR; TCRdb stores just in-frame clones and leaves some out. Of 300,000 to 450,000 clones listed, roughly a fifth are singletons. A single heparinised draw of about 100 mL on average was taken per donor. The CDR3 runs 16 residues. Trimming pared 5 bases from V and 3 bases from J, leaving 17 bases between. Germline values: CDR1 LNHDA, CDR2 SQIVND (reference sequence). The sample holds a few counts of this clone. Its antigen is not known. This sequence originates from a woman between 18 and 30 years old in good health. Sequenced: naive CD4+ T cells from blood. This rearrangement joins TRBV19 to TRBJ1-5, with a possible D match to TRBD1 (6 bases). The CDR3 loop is CASSWGEQGNNQPQHF. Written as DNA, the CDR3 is TGTGCCAGTAGTTGGGGAGAACAGGGTAACAATCAGCCCCAGCATTTT.